The rows below give T cell receptor beta chains drawn from one sample of a study. Via MiXCR, TCRdb re-called the 5' RACE reads, giving one row per CDR3 protein. The sample holds roughly 64,000 distinct CDR3 sequences, approximately 23% seen once. The material sequenced was memory CD4+ T cells sorted from a lymph node. All receptors derive from a female donor with breast cancer. Each CDR3 is given with its conserved first and last residue. The order of the fields is V gene, D gene, J gene, clone size, CDR3 protein, CDR3 DNA. D genes are given only for firm matches. Clone sizes are given selectively: once, few, many, or a class where the clone is expanded.

v_call: TRBV9
d_call: .
j_call: TRBJ1-5
clone_size: few
cdr3_aa: CASSVGPSNQPQHF
cdr3_nt: TGTGCCAGCAGCGTAGGGCCTTCAAATCAGCCCCAGCATTTT

v_call: TRBV2
d_call: .
j_call: TRBJ2-3
clone_size: many
cdr3_aa: CASSTGRSTDTQYF
cdr3_nt: TGTGCCAGCAGTACGGGACGGAGCACAGATACGCAGTATTTT

v_call: TRBV12-3/TRBV12-4
d_call: TRBD1
j_call: TRBJ2-1
clone_size: once
cdr3_aa: CASSWGQGRYNEQFF
cdr3_nt: TGTGCCAGCAGTTGGGGACAGGGGAGGTACAATGAGCAGTTCTTC

v_call: TRBV5-5
d_call: .
j_call: TRBJ1-2
clone_size: few
cdr3_aa: CASSRTQGNYGYTF
cdr3_nt: TGTGCCAGCAGCCGAACCCAGGGCAACTATGGCTACACCTTC

v_call: TRBV11-3
d_call: TRBD1
j_call: TRBJ2-2
clone_size: .
cdr3_aa: CASSFGQGVAGELFF
cdr3_nt: TGTGCCAGCAGCTTTGGACAGGGAGTGGCCGGGGAGCTGTTTTTT

v_call: TRBV20-1
d_call: TRBD2
j_call: TRBJ2-3
clone_size: .
cdr3_aa: CSARDLLAGVGDTQYF
cdr3_nt: TGCAGTGCTAGAGATTTGTTGGCGGGAGTGGGGGATACGCAGTATTTT

v_call: TRBV11-2
d_call: .
j_call: TRBJ2-3
clone_size: .
cdr3_aa: CASGLADTQYF
cdr3_nt: TGTGCCAGCGGCTTAGCAGATACGCAGTATTTC

v_call: TRBV5-1
d_call: TRBD1
j_call: TRBJ1-3
clone_size: few
cdr3_aa: CASSREGQERNTIYF
cdr3_nt: TGCGCCAGCAGCCGAGAAGGACAGGAGAGGAACACCATATATTTT

v_call: TRBV7-2
d_call: .
j_call: TRBJ1-3
clone_size: .
cdr3_aa: CASSRFQEIGNTIYF
cdr3_nt: TGTGCCAGCAGCCGATTCCAAGAGATTGGAAACACCATATATTTT

v_call: TRBV20-1
d_call: .
j_call: TRBJ2-3
clone_size: few
cdr3_aa: CSATGTDTQYF
cdr3_nt: TGCAGTGCTACAGGCACAGATACGCAGTATTTT

v_call: TRBV20-1
d_call: .
j_call: TRBJ2-7
clone_size: .
cdr3_aa: CSASIAYEQYF
cdr3_nt: TGCAGTGCTAGTATCGCCTACGAGCAGTACTTC

v_call: TRBV7-8
d_call: .
j_call: TRBJ2-7
clone_size: .
cdr3_aa: CASSLRERGSNEQYF
cdr3_nt: TGTGCCAGCAGCTTAAGAGAACGCGGGTCAAACGAGCAGTACTTC

v_call: TRBV5-5
d_call: .
j_call: TRBJ1-1
clone_size: .
cdr3_aa: CASSFRNTLNTEAFF
cdr3_nt: TGTGCCAGCAGCTTCCGGAACACTTTGAACACTGAAGCTTTCTTT

v_call: TRBV7-3
d_call: .
j_call: TRBJ2-3
clone_size: .
cdr3_aa: CASSSGLSTDTQYF
cdr3_nt: TGTGCCAGCAGCTCCGGACTGAGCACAGATACGCAGTATTTT

v_call: TRBV6-1
d_call: .
j_call: TRBJ1-5
clone_size: few
cdr3_aa: CASSEQRGNQPQHF
cdr3_nt: TGTGCCAGCAGTGAACAACGGGGCAATCAGCCCCAGCATTTT

v_call: TRBV7-2
d_call: .
j_call: TRBJ1-5
clone_size: .
cdr3_aa: CASSLVISTDTQHF
cdr3_nt: TGTGCCAGCAGCTTAGTCATCAGCACAGATACGCAGCATTTT

v_call: TRBV5-1
d_call: TRBD1
j_call: TRBJ1-6
clone_size: .
cdr3_aa: CASSSRQGLSSPLHF
cdr3_nt: TGCGCCAGCAGCTCGAGACAGGGATTGAGTTCACCCCTCCACTTT

v_call: TRBV29-1
d_call: .
j_call: TRBJ2-3
clone_size: .
cdr3_aa: CSVRPSSTDTQYF
cdr3_nt: TGCAGCGTCAGACCCTCTTCCACAGATACGCAGTATTTT

v_call: TRBV4-3
d_call: .
j_call: TRBJ1-2
clone_size: .
cdr3_aa: CASSQEREIYGYTF
cdr3_nt: TGCGCCAGCAGCCAAGAGCGGGAGATCTATGGCTACACCTTC

v_call: TRBV15
d_call: .
j_call: TRBJ2-2
clone_size: many
cdr3_aa: CATSSGRSGELFF
cdr3_nt: TGTGCCACCAGCTCAGGGAGGTCCGGGGAGCTGTTTTTT

v_call: TRBV24-1
d_call: .
j_call: TRBJ2-1
clone_size: .
cdr3_aa: CATSLHNEQFF
cdr3_nt: TGTGCCACCAGTCTCCACAATGAGCAGTTCTTC

v_call: TRBV7-3
d_call: .
j_call: TRBJ1-1
clone_size: .
cdr3_aa: CASSLDKNTEAFF
cdr3_nt: TGTGCCAGCAGCCTAGACAAAAACACTGAAGCTTTCTTT

v_call: TRBV7-9
d_call: .
j_call: TRBJ2-3
clone_size: .
cdr3_aa: CASSLGSSVDTQYF
cdr3_nt: TGTGCCAGCAGCTTAGGAAGTTCTGTGGATACGCAGTATTTT

v_call: TRBV20-1
d_call: TRBD2
j_call: TRBJ2-3
clone_size: .
cdr3_aa: CSARDLRGGQGTDTQYF
cdr3_nt: TGCAGTGCTAGAGATCTCCGGGGAGGGCAGGGCACAGATACGCAGTATTTT

v_call: TRBV5-6
d_call: TRBD2
j_call: TRBJ2-3
clone_size: once
cdr3_aa: CASSYSVGGLTDTQYF
cdr3_nt: TGTGCCAGCAGCTACTCGGTGGGGGGGTTGACAGATACGCAGTATTTT

v_call: TRBV4-1
d_call: .
j_call: TRBJ1-1
clone_size: .
cdr3_aa: CASSQESMVLEAFF
cdr3_nt: TGCGCCAGCAGCCAAGAATCTATGGTGTTGGAAGCTTTCTTT

v_call: TRBV4-2
d_call: .
j_call: TRBJ2-1
clone_size: .
cdr3_aa: CASSQESREAYNEQFF
cdr3_nt: TGTGCCAGCAGCCAAGAGTCGCGGGAAGCGTACAATGAGCAGTTCTTC

v_call: TRBV12-3/TRBV12-4
d_call: TRBD1
j_call: TRBJ1-5
clone_size: .
cdr3_aa: CASSLGTGGHQPQHF
cdr3_nt: TGTGCCAGCAGTTTAGGGACAGGGGGGCATCAGCCCCAGCATTTT

v_call: TRBV6-2/TRBV6-3
d_call: .
j_call: TRBJ2-7
clone_size: many
cdr3_aa: CASSPGGDVVQYF
cdr3_nt: TGTGCCAGCAGCCCTGGGGGAGACGTTGTGCAGTACTTC

v_call: TRBV6-5
d_call: .
j_call: TRBJ1-1
clone_size: .
cdr3_aa: CASSYSAVGPWGTEAFF
cdr3_nt: TGTGCCAGCAGTTACAGTGCAGTAGGTCCATGGGGCACTGAAGCTTTCTTT

v_call: TRBV4-2
d_call: TRBD2
j_call: TRBJ2-3
clone_size: .
cdr3_aa: CASSHKSSGSTDTQYF
cdr3_nt: TGTGCCAGCAGCCATAAGTCTAGCGGGAGCACAGATACGCAGTATTTT

v_call: TRBV5-8
d_call: .
j_call: TRBJ1-5
clone_size: .
cdr3_aa: CASSGREYSNQPQLF
cdr3_nt: TGTGCCAGCAGCGGAAGGGAGTATAGCAATCAGCCCCAGCTTTTT

v_call: TRBV9
d_call: TRBD1
j_call: TRBJ1-1
clone_size: .
cdr3_aa: CASSVGQGYMNTEAFF
cdr3_nt: TGTGCCAGCAGCGTTGGACAGGGGTACATGAACACTGAAGCTTTCTTT

v_call: TRBV6-5
d_call: TRBD2
j_call: TRBJ2-1
clone_size: few
cdr3_aa: CASSETSFGNEQFF
cdr3_nt: TGTGCCAGCAGCGAGACTAGCTTCGGGAATGAGCAGTTCTTC

v_call: TRBV5-1
d_call: .
j_call: TRBJ2-3
clone_size: .
cdr3_aa: CASSLDSSTDTQYF
cdr3_nt: TGCGCCAGCAGCTTGGACAGTAGCACAGATACGCAGTATTTT

v_call: TRBV5-1
d_call: TRBD1
j_call: TRBJ2-3
clone_size: .
cdr3_aa: CASSPRDRVTDTQYF
cdr3_nt: TGCGCCAGCAGCCCACGGGACAGGGTTACAGATACGCAGTATTTT

v_call: TRBV19
d_call: TRBD1
j_call: TRBJ2-6
clone_size: few
cdr3_aa: CASSTRDRGLGANALTF
cdr3_nt: TGTGCCAGTAGTACCCGGGACAGGGGGCTAGGGGCCAACGCCCTGACTTTC

v_call: TRBV11-3
d_call: TRBD1
j_call: TRBJ2-7
clone_size: few
cdr3_aa: CASSLETGDYYEQYF
cdr3_nt: TGTGCCAGCAGCTTAGAAACAGGGGATTACTACGAGCAGTACTTC

v_call: TRBV28
d_call: TRBD2
j_call: TRBJ2-1
clone_size: .
cdr3_aa: CASNPLGPSPGTSGEYF
cdr3_nt: TGTGCCAGCAATCCCCTTGGGCCAAGTCCCGGGACTAGCGGGGAGTACTTC

v_call: TRBV5-1
d_call: .
j_call: TRBJ2-5
clone_size: many
cdr3_aa: CASSLSGQRETQYF
cdr3_nt: TGCGCCAGCAGCCTATCGGGCCAACGGGAGACCCAGTACTTC

v_call: TRBV7-9
d_call: .
j_call: TRBJ1-5
clone_size: many
cdr3_aa: CASSLGGGQPQHF
cdr3_nt: TGTGCCAGCAGTTTGGGGGGAGGTCAGCCCCAGCATTTT

v_call: TRBV6-5
d_call: .
j_call: TRBJ2-7
clone_size: .
cdr3_aa: CASSFRTGDEQYF
cdr3_nt: TGTGCCAGCAGTTTCAGGACTGGCGACGAGCAGTACTTC

v_call: TRBV7-2
d_call: TRBD1
j_call: TRBJ2-6
clone_size: .
cdr3_aa: CASSRDRGISGANVLTF
cdr3_nt: TGTGCCAGCAGCCGGGACAGGGGGATCTCCGGGGCCAACGTCCTGACTTTC

v_call: TRBV30
d_call: .
j_call: TRBJ1-3
clone_size: few
cdr3_aa: CAWSNFNTIYF
cdr3_nt: TGTGCCTGGAGTAACTTTAACACCATATATTTT

v_call: TRBV24-1
d_call: .
j_call: TRBJ2-1
clone_size: .
cdr3_aa: CATARSLGEQFF
cdr3_nt: TGTGCCACCGCTCGCTCTCTGGGAGAGCAGTTCTTC

v_call: TRBV7-9
d_call: .
j_call: TRBJ2-2
clone_size: .
cdr3_aa: CASSPLETGELFF
cdr3_nt: TGTGCCAGCAGCCCTCTAGAGACCGGGGAGCTGTTTTTT

v_call: TRBV28
d_call: .
j_call: TRBJ2-7
clone_size: .
cdr3_aa: CASSPDLGASSYKQYF
cdr3_nt: TGTGCCAGCAGTCCCGACCTGGGGGCTTCCTCCTACAAGCAGTACTTC

v_call: TRBV5-1
d_call: .
j_call: TRBJ1-2
clone_size: .
cdr3_aa: CASSTQQGSGYTF
cdr3_nt: TGCGCCAGCAGCACACAGCAGGGATCTGGCTACACCTTC

v_call: TRBV6-5
d_call: .
j_call: TRBJ1-1
clone_size: many
cdr3_aa: CASSSPSRNTEAFF
cdr3_nt: TGTGCCAGCAGTTCACCAAGCAGGAACACTGAAGCTTTCTTT

v_call: TRBV5-1
d_call: .
j_call: TRBJ1-1
clone_size: .
cdr3_aa: CASGLVGGTTEAFF
cdr3_nt: TGCGCCAGCGGCTTGGTTGGAGGGACGACTGAAGCTTTCTTT

v_call: TRBV5-1
d_call: .
j_call: TRBJ1-2
clone_size: few
cdr3_aa: CASMSGQYGYTF
cdr3_nt: TGCGCCAGCATGAGTGGCCAGTATGGCTACACCTTC

v_call: TRBV6-5
d_call: .
j_call: TRBJ2-7
clone_size: many
cdr3_aa: CASSQLRLEYEQYF
cdr3_nt: TGTGCCAGCAGCCAGCTTAGACTGGAATACGAGCAGTACTTC

v_call: TRBV20-1
d_call: .
j_call: TRBJ1-2
clone_size: many
cdr3_aa: CSARDPTGRGYGYTF
cdr3_nt: TGCAGTGCTAGAGACCCTACGGGACGGGGGTATGGCTACACCTTC

v_call: TRBV6-5
d_call: .
j_call: TRBJ1-2
clone_size: few
cdr3_aa: CASSYSNREGYGYTF
cdr3_nt: TGTGCCAGCAGTTACTCTAACAGGGAGGGCTATGGCTACACCTTC